This TCR beta chain emerged from a study of CD8 T cells in ankylosing spondylitis. Study results and caveats: The study looked at matched synovial fluid samples from ankylosing spondylitis patients. Disease-linked clones were reported to be significantly enriched there. Eight highly homologous variants formed a TCR beta motif that appeared characteristic of ankylosing spondylitis blood.

Deletions cut 6 bases from V and 0 bases from J, with 15 bases between. This CDR3 is 16 amino acids long. With regard to this clonotype: The target antigen is unknown.

TCRdb redid the calling of the 5' RACE reads with MiXCR, one entry per CDR3 protein. The sample includes hundreds of thousands of distinct CDR3 sequences, roughly 32% of them seen just once. The sample consisted of blood, either unsorted or a sorted T cell fraction (not recorded which). The genes are TRBV12-3 or TRBV12-4 and TRBJ2-1, with D perhaps TRBD1 or TRBD2 (5 bases each). The source is a male donor with ankylosing spondylitis or in good health (not recorded which). CDR3 bases: TGTGCCAGCAGCCCGGGACGGACGAGCTCCTACAATGAGCAGTTCTTC. It encodes CASSPGRTSSYNEQFF.